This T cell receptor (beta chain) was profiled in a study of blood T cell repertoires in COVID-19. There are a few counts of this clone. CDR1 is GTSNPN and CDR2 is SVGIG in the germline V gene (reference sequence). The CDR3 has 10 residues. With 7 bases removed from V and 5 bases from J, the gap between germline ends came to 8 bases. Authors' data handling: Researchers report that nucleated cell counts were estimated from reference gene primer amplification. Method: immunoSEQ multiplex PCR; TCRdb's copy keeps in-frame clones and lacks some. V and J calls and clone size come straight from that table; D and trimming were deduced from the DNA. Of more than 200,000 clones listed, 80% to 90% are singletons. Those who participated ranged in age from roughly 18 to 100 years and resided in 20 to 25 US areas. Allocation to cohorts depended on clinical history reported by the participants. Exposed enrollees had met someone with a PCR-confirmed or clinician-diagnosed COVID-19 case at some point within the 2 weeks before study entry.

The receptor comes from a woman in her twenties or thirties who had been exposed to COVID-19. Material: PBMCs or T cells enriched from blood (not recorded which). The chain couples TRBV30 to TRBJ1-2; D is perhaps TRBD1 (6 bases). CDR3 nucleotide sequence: TGTGCCTCGGACAGTTATGGCTACACCTTC. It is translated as CASDSYGYTF.